Listed below are T cell receptor beta chains from one sample, sequenced in a study of blood T cell repertoires in COVID-19. The protocol was immunoSEQ multiplex PCR, while the TCRdb copy is restricted to in-frame clones and leaves out a portion. This sample has some 150,000 clones; 75% to 85% occur once, and the top ten carry 10% to 15%. Sample: peripheral blood. These receptors were obtained from a man aged 55 to 70 with active or convalescent COVID-19. Both conserved end residues are part of each CDR3. The D gene is left open where the match is weak. Some rows mark clone size as missing; the rest say once, few, many or name a class of expanded clone.

v_call	d_call	clone_size	j_call	cdr3_aa	cdr3_nt
TRBV7-9	TRBD1	-	TRBJ2-2	CASSLRDRVPTGELFF	TGTGCCAGCAGCCTACGAGACAGGGTTCCCACCGGGGAGCTGTTTTTT
TRBV28	-	-	TRBJ2-6	CASSLSFEERGANVLTF	TGTGCCAGCAGTTTATCATTCGAGGAACGTGGGGCCAACGTCCTGACTTTC
TRBV7-7	TRBD1	once	TRBJ2-5	CASSPQGSETQYF	TGTGCCAGCAGCCCACAGGGGTCGGAGACCCAGTACTTC
TRBV6-2/TRBV6-3	TRBD2	few	TRBJ2-5	CASSYLPAGGRETQYF	TGTGCCAGCAGTTACCTCCCAGCGGGAGGTAGGGAGACCCAGTACTTC
TRBV19	TRBD1	-	TRBJ1-1	CASSIPQGGAFF	TGTGCCAGTAGTATCCCGCAGGGGGGAGCTTTCTTT
TRBV6-5	TRBD2	-	TRBJ2-7	CASSRLAGDKWDF	TGTGCCAGCAGTCGACTAGCGGGGGACAAATGGGACTTC
TRBV27	TRBD1	-	TRBJ1-2	CASSPLRDRVYGYTF	TGTGCCAGCAGTCCTCTGAGGGACAGGGTATATGGCTACACCTTC
TRBV5-1	-	-	TRBJ2-1	CASSQGIHNEQFF	TGCGCCAGTTCCCAGGGGATCCACAATGAGCAGTTCTTC
TRBV18	TRBD2	-	TRBJ2-7	CASSPSRELAPYEEQYF	TGTGCCAGCTCACCAAGTCGGGAACTAGCGCCGTATGAGGAGCAGTACTTC
TRBV24-1	TRBD2	-	TRBJ2-7	CATSDMGTSGEQYF	TGTGCCACCAGTGATATGGGGACTAGCGGGGAGCAGTACTTC
TRBV5-6	TRBD1	-	TRBJ2-3	CASSMDRGRGVEYF	TGTGCCAGCAGCATGGACAGGGGGCGAGGGGTTGAGTATTTT
TRBV5-1	TRBD1	few	TRBJ2-2	CASSPGQGGAGELFF	TGCGCCAGCAGCCCCGGACAGGGTGGGGCCGGGGAGCTGTTTTTT
TRBV27	TRBD2	-	TRBJ2-3	CASRPSGAFGDTQYF	TGTGCCAGCAGACCTAGCGGAGCCTTCGGAGATACGCAGTATTTT
TRBV19	TRBD2	-	TRBJ2-1	CASSISGSGNEQFF	TGTGCCAGTAGTATAAGCGGGAGTGGGAATGAGCAGTTCTTC
TRBV28	-	-	TRBJ2-7	CASSLGGDLRKQYF	TGTGCCAGCAGTTTAGGCGGGGATTTACGAAAGCAGTACTTC